The 10 T cell receptor beta chains listed next were all sequenced from one sample in a study of human T cells and chemical hapten exposure. MiXCR, run by TCRdb on the RACE reads, gives a single entry per CDR3 protein. The sample yields about 380,000 distinct CDR3 sequences, roughly 5% seen once. Time point specified: pre-sensitization, week 0. Indicated treatment: therapeutic diphenylcyclopropenone sensitization with weekly scalp DPC. Sequencing used whole blood, obtained in connection with sensitization to the hapten diphenylcyclopropenone (DPC). Receptor source: a woman aged 45-59 years with alopecia areata. Some clones in this sample may be carry-over from other donors' samples.

This clonotype was observed a handful of times. The J gene is TRBJ2-7, the V gene TRBV20-1, with D possibly TRBD1 on 6 matching bases. This CDR3 has 15 amino acids. The V end was cut by 6 bases, the J end by 5 bases, with 23 bases between. Per germline, CDR1 DFQATT and CDR2 SNEGSKA (reference sequence). This chain's CDR3 is CSAPPSGRGNDEQYF. In DNA form, the CDR3 reads TGCAGTGCACCCCCTTCGGGCAGGGGAAACGACGAGCAGTACTTC.

This chain links TRBV7-9 with TRBJ1-1; 8 bases map to TRBD1. The CDR3 has 12 amino acids. V was pared by 1 base and J by 9 bases, with 1 base of the junction left unmatched. The germline gives CDR1 SEHNR, CDR2 FQNEAQ (reference sequence). This CDR3 reads CASSLGQGQAFF. Here the CDR3 DNA reads TGTGCCAGCAGCTTAGGACAGGGGCAAGCTTTCTTT. The full variable domain, completed using reference TRBV7-9 and TRBJ1-1, is DTGVSQNPRHKITKRGQNVTFRCDPISEHNRLYWYRQTLGQGPEFLTYFQNEAQLEKSRLLSDRFSAERPKGSFSTLEIQRTEQGDSAMYLCASSLGQGQAFFGQGTRLTVV.

This clonotype came up a few times. The chain has TRBV27 and TRBJ2-1, with D hard to call. Germline assignment: CDR1 MNHEY and CDR2 SMNVEV (reference sequence). This CDR3 spans 14 amino acids. V lost 3 bases and J 3 bases, leaving 9 bases between the germline ends. This CDR3 reads CASSFQRVYNEQFF. CDR3 bases: TGTGCCAGCAGTTTCCAGCGTGTCTACAATGAGCAGTTCTTC.

There are many counts of this clonotype. The rearrangement links TRBV4-1 to TRBJ2-2; D possibly corresponds to TRBD2 (6 bases). This CDR3 spans 16 amino acids. Germline lookup yields CDR1 MGHRA and CDR2 YSYEKL. V lost 0 bases and J 4 bases, leaving 12 bases between the germline ends. The CDR3 reads CASSQDQGGPTGELFF. CDR3 nucleotide sequence: TGCGCCAGCAGCCAAGATCAGGGAGGACCCACCGGGGAGCTGTTTTTT.

This clonotype was observed a few times. V and J are TRBV9 and TRBJ2-7, with D possibly TRBD1 on 6 matching bases. The CDR3 is 12 residues long. In germline, CDR1 is SGDLS, CDR2 YYNGEE. Trimming removed 7 bases at V and 3 bases at J, with 11 bases between. CDR3 coding DNA: TGTGCCAGCTCAGGGGCAGACTACGAGCAGTACTTC. Translation gives CASSGADYEQYF.

This clonotype has more than one count but fewer than ten. This rearrangement joins TRBV4-1 to TRBJ1-5; D gene ambiguous. Trimming removed 0 bases from V and 0 bases from J, with 6 bases in between. CDR1 and CDR2 (germline): MGHRA, YSYEKL. The CDR3 length is 15 residues. The CDR3 nucleotides read TGCGCCAGCAGCCAAGAATCCGGTAGCAATCAGCCCCAGCATTTT. The encoded protein is CASSQESGSNQPQHF.

The rearrangement links TRBV15 to TRBJ1-4; D might be TRBD1 (6 bases). CDR1 LNHNV and CDR2 YYDKDF come from the germline V gene (reference sequence). The CDR3 extends over 15 amino acids. V was pared by 3 bases and J by 6 bases, with 14 bases between. The CDR3 region has the DNA TGTGCCACCAGCAGCGACAGGCTTACTTATGAAAAACTGTTTTTT. As protein: CATSSDRLTYEKLFF.

This clonotype has at least ten counts. The V and J genes are TRBV6-2 or TRBV6-3 and TRBJ1-1; D is unclear. This CDR3 is 14 amino acids long. V lost 2 bases and J lost 0, with 7 bases in between. CDR1 is MNHEY, CDR2 SVGEGT, per germline. CDR3 protein: CASSYPTVNTEAFF. In DNA, the CDR3 is TGTGCCAGCAGTTACCCAACAGTGAACACTGAAGCTTTCTTT.

This clonotype was observed many times. The rearrangement links TRBV27 to TRBJ2-7; 10 bases line up with TRBD2. V dropped 4 bases and J dropped 0; count of bases not matched to a gene: 6. This CDR3 region has 16 residues. Germline V CDR1 and CDR2: MNHEY, SMNVEV (reference sequence). Here the CDR3 DNA reads TGTGCCAGCAGTTCCGGACTAGCGGCCCTCTCCTACGAGCAGTACTTC. Amino acids: CASSSGLAALSYEQYF.

The genes are TRBV6-2 or TRBV6-3 and TRBJ2-1, with TRBD2 matching over 10 bases. The ends lost 7 bases at V and 6 bases at J; junction bases unmatched: 9. The CDR3 has 15 amino acids. CDR1 is MNHEY, CDR2 SVGEGT, per germline. The CDR3 sequence: CASNLLAGTRNEQFF. CDR3 nucleotide sequence: TGTGCCAGCAACCTACTAGCGGGAACCCGCAATGAGCAGTTCTTC.